The 16 T cell receptor beta chains in this list originate from one sample, sequenced in a study of blood T cell repertoires in COVID-19. The data were produced by immunoSEQ multiplex PCR, yet TCRdb's version contains in-frame clones alone and is incomplete. The sample lists 110,000 to 150,000 clones, around 86% occurring once. The sample consisted of PBMCs or T cells enriched from blood (not recorded which). The receptors come from a man between 60 and 75 years old who had recovered from COVID-19.

This chain links TRBV6-5 with TRBJ1-1; TRBD1 matches 8 bases. The V gene's germline CDR1 is MNHEY and CDR2 SVGAGI. The trim removed 4 bases at V and 5 bases at J, leaving 6 bases unmatched. CDR3 length equals 14 residues. As DNA, the CDR3 is TGTGCCAGCAGTTTGAGACAGGGGAAAACTGAAGCTTTCTTT. It yields the protein CASSLRQGKTEAFF.

This chain connects TRBV6-1 to TRBJ1-5, with D hard to call. The CDR3 runs 13 residues. V dropped 3 bases and J dropped 2 bases, with 5 bases sitting between them. Germline CDR1 is MNHNS and CDR2 is SASEGT. The CDR3 sequence: CASSDRGNQPQHF. Here the CDR3 DNA reads TGTGCCAGCAGTGATCGGGGCAATCAGCCCCAGCATTTT.

The rearrangement links TRBV11-2 to TRBJ2-3; the D is unclear. The germline CDR1 and CDR2 sequences are SGHAT and FQNNGV. With 6 bases removed from V and 6 bases from J, the gap between germline ends came to 13 bases. The CDR3 contains 13 residues. In DNA form, the CDR3 reads TGTGCCAGCAGACCCGCCGGTTCGGATACGCAGTATTTT. Amino acid sequence: CASRPAGSDTQYF.

This clone was detected once. The chain joins TRBV28 to TRBJ1-4; D may be TRBD1 (5 bases). CDR1 is MDHEN, CDR2 SYDVKM, per germline. The ends were cut back, 2 bases at V and 5 bases at J, with 12 bases in the middle. The CDR3 has 15 amino acids. Here the CDR3 DNA reads TGTGCCAGCAGTTTAATTGCAGGGAGGAATGAAAAACTGTTTTTT. It translates to CASSLIAGRNEKLFF.

The chain joins TRBV3-1 (or the pseudogene TRBV3-2) to TRBJ1-1, with TRBD1 matching 7 bases. This CDR3 comprises 15 residues. V was pared by 5 bases and J by 3 bases, with 9 bases of the junction left unmatched. Germline CDR1 is LGHDT and CDR2 is YNNKEL (reference sequence). CDR3 nucleotide sequence: TGTGCCAGCAGCAATTGGGACAGTTTGGACACTGAAGCTTTCTTT. As protein: CASSNWDSLDTEAFF.

The chain carries TRBV6-5 and TRBJ2-7; TRBD1 aligns across 11 bases. Germline values: CDR1 MNHEY, CDR2 SVGAGI. Germline trimming cut 2 bases from V and 4 bases from J; bases unmatched to any gene: 4. The CDR3 loop spans 15 amino acids. The DNA of the CDR3 is TGTGCCAGCAGTTACGCGGGACAGGGGGTTTACGAGCAGTACTTC. Protein product: CASSYAGQGVYEQYF.

This sequence joins TRBV3-1 (or the pseudogene TRBV3-2) and TRBJ2-5; TRBD1 might be the D (7 bases). In germline, CDR1 is LGHDT, CDR2 YNNKEL (reference sequence). The CDR3 sequence is 16 residues long. With 3 bases removed from V and 5 bases from J, the gap between germline ends came to 19 bases. For the CDR3, the DNA is TGTGCCAGCAGCCAGATACCTACAGGGGCGGGGGAGACCCAGTACTTC. Its translation: CASSQIPTGAGETQYF.

The chain joins TRBV12-5 to TRBJ1-1, with a tentative D call TRBD1 (6 bases). V gave up 3 bases and J gave up 3 bases, with 17 bases separating them. CDR1 and CDR2 (germline): LGHNT, FRNRAP. The CDR3 consists of 16 residues. CDR3 sequence: CASGLQGSRGYTEAFF. The CDR3 DNA sequence: TGTGCTAGTGGTTTACAAGGGTCTAGGGGGTACACTGAAGCTTTCTTT.

The rearrangement links TRBV30 to TRBJ1-6; possibly TRBD1 for D (5 bases). From germline, CDR1 is GTSNPN and CDR2 SVGIG (reference sequence). The CDR3 is 13 amino acids. Trimming shortened V by 1 base and J by 10 bases, and 11 bases separated the two germline ends. DNA of the CDR3: TGTGCCTGGAGTGATTCAGGGTTCTCACCCCTCCACTTT. Translation: CAWSDSGFSPLHF.

This chain uses TRBV11-1 with TRBJ1-1, with D perhaps TRBD1 (6 bases). V was trimmed by 5 bases and J by 2 bases, leaving 15 bases between them. The germline V gene has CDR1 SGHAT and CDR2 FQDESV (reference sequence). The CDR3 spans 15 residues. CDR3 loop: CASSPRGQINTEAFF. The CDR3 coding sequence is TGTGCCAGCAGCCCCCGAGGACAGATTAACACTGAAGCTTTCTTT. Filled out from reference TRBV11-1 and TRBJ1-1, the complete variable domain reads EAEVAQSPRYKITEKSQAVAFWCDPISGHATLYWYRQILGQGPELLVQFQDESVVDDSQLPKDRFSAERLKGVDSTLKIQPAELGDSAMYLCASSPRGQINTEAFFGQGTRLTVV.

The V gene is TRBV7-3, the J gene TRBJ1-1, with TRBD1 identical over 7 bases. The CDR3 is 14 residues long. In germline, CDR1 is SGHTA, CDR2 FQGTGA. J lost 2 bases, V lost 6 bases, and 6 bases had no gene match. The CDR3 DNA reads TGTGCCAGCAGATCCCGGGACAGAAACACTGAAGCTTTCTTT. Translation gives CASRSRDRNTEAFF.

CDR3 bases: TGTGCCAGTGCGGCCGCGGCAATGCACGAGCAGTTCTTC. Translation: CASAAAAMHEQFF. The rearrangement links TRBV28 to TRBJ2-1; the D is unclear. The CDR3 sequence is 13 residues long. Germline loops: CDR1 MDHEN, CDR2 SYDVKM. Trimming stripped 9 bases from V and 10 bases from J, with 19 bases between.

The chain carries TRBV4-1 and TRBJ2-7; perhaps TRBD2 as D (6 bases). This CDR3 contains 15 residues. Trimming removed 2 bases at V and 0 bases at J, with 11 bases between. The germline V gene has CDR1 MGHRA and CDR2 YSYEKL. The CDR3 DNA follows: TGCGCCAGCAGCCAACCCGGGAGTAGCTCCTACGAGCAGTACTTC. This gives the protein CASSQPGSSSYEQYF.

The chain carries TRBV18 and TRBJ2-5; the D gene is possibly TRBD1 (6 bases). Germline loops: CDR1 KGHSH, CDR2 LQKENI. This CDR3 is built from 18 residues. Between the trimmed V and J ends, which lost 6 bases and 0 bases, there was a span of 23 bases. The CDR3 DNA follows: TGTGCCAGCTCCCTTATCCCGGGACATAGGACCAACCAAGAGACCCAGTACTTC. Protein sequence: CASSLIPGHRTNQETQYF.

This clone was recorded a few times. V usage is TRBV2 and J usage is TRBJ1-5; D not resolved. Germline V CDR1 and CDR2: SNHLY, FYNNEI. V lost 1 base, J lost 2 bases, and 9 bases lay in between. The CDR3 totals 15 residues. The CDR3, as DNA: TGTGCCAGCAGTGAAGAGGCGGCGGGCAATCAGCCCCAGCATTTT. It yields the protein CASSEEAAGNQPQHF.

This clone was picked up one time. This chain uses TRBV2 with TRBJ2-1, with TRBD2 identical over 13 bases. This CDR3 has 15 residues. V shed 6 bases and J 9 bases; nucleotides not matched to a gene: 8. CDR1 is SNHLY, CDR2 FYNNEI, per germline. CDR3 region: CASSGLAGAFGEQFF. CDR3 sequence (DNA): TGTGCCAGCAGCGGACTAGCGGGAGCATTTGGTGAGCAGTTCTTC.